These 16 T cell receptor beta chains originate from one sample sequenced in a study of PD-1 blockade in mismatch repair-deficient tumors. Documented time point: roughly ten-day in vitro stimulation with candidate neoantigen peptide 5. TCRdb keeps only in-frame clones here, not all; method: immunoSEQ multiplex PCR. The profile shows approximately 15,000 clones, approximately 80% of them singletons. The antigens for these receptors are not known. The input for sequencing was cells cultured in vitro, taken from a patient treated with pembrolizumab. These receptors were obtained from an adult with mismatch repair-deficient cancer.

The chain combines TRBV11-3 with TRBJ2-5; 7 positions agree with TRBD1. The CDR3 runs to 16 residues. Germline values: CDR1 SGHNT, CDR2 YENEEA. V lost 4 bases and J lost 2; bases outside the gene matches: 10. This chain's CDR3 is CASSSPTFRGQETQYF. CDR3 nucleotide sequence: TGTGCCAGCAGCTCACCGACCTTCAGGGGGCAAGAGACCCAGTACTTC.

The rearrangement links TRBV5-1 to TRBJ2-7; 8 bases map to TRBD2. Germline loops: CDR1 SGHRS, CDR2 YFSETQ. Trimming cost V 1 base and J 5 bases; bases outside gene matches: 2. The CDR3 spans 13 residues. CDR3 bases: TGCGCCAGCAGCTTGAGCGGGAGAAACGAGCAGTACTTC. Protein: CASSLSGRNEQYF. The entire variable domain, with the rest obtained from reference TRBV5-1 and TRBJ2-7, is as follows: KAGVTQTPRYLIKTRGQQVTLSCSPISGHRSVSWYQQTPGQGLQFLFEYFSETQRNKGNFPGRFSGRQFSNSRSEMNVSTLELGDSALYLCASSLSGRNEQYFGPGTRLTVT.

The chain couples TRBV14 to TRBJ2-4, with 14 nucleotides matching TRBD2. Germline loops: CDR1 SGHDN, CDR2 FVKESK. V dropped 0 bases and J dropped 2; count of bases not matched to a gene: 6. This CDR3 comprises 19 residues. The CDR3 DNA reads TGTGCCAGCAGCCAAGACCGACTAGCGGGAGGGCAAACCAAAAACATTCAGTACTTC. It is translated as CASSQDRLAGGQTKNIQYF.

V gene TRBV5-1 combines with J gene TRBJ1-4, with D hard to call. There are 12 residues in the CDR3. The germline CDR1 and CDR2 sequences are SGHRS and YFSETQ. Deletions cut 5 bases from V and 4 bases from J, with 6 bases between. As DNA, the CDR3 is TGCGCCAGCAGTGTGAGTAATGAAAAACTGTTTTTT. Amino acid sequence: CASSVSNEKLFF.

The chain joins TRBV27 to TRBJ2-2; D remains ambiguous. The CDR3 loop spans 15 amino acids. Looked up from germline, CDR1 is MNHEY and CDR2 is SMNVEV (reference sequence). The germline V and J ends were trimmed by 3 bases and 0 bases, with 8 bases remaining between them. The CDR3: CASSFLGTNTGELFF. As DNA, the CDR3 is TGTGCCAGCAGTTTTCTGGGAACGAACACCGGGGAGCTGTTTTTT.

In this sample, this clone turned up a few times. The chain is built from TRBV28 and TRBJ1-2, with a weak D call TRBD1 (5 bases). Per germline, CDR1 MDHEN and CDR2 SYDVKM. Trimming stripped 5 bases from V and 7 bases from J, with 14 bases between. The CDR3 contains 13 residues. Here the CDR3 reads CASSPTEISGYTF. The DNA of the CDR3 is TGTGCCAGCAGTCCGACAGAAATCAGTGGCTACACCTTC.

J is TRBJ2-2 and V is TRBV7-8; D ambiguous. CDR1 and CDR2 (germline): SGHVS, FQNEAQ. The V end was cut by 3 bases, the J end by 4 bases, with 6 bases between. CDR3 size: 13 residues. Written as DNA, the CDR3 is TGTGCCAGCAGCTTGGCCGTCACCGGGGAGCTGTTTTTT. Residues: CASSLAVTGELFF. The full variable domain, rest sourced from reference TRBV7-8 and TRBJ2-2, is GAGVSQSPRYKVAKRGQDVALRCDPISGHVSLFWYQQALGQGPEFLTYFQNEAQLDKSGLPSDRFFAERPEGSVSTLKIQRTQQEDSAVYLCASSLAVTGELFFGEGSRLTVL.

The chain is built from TRBV27 and TRBJ1-1, with D tentatively TRBD1 (5 bases). The CDR3 runs to 14 residues. Germline CDR1 and CDR2: MNHEY and SMNVEV (reference sequence). V gave up 3 bases and J gave up 3 bases, with 11 bases separating them. The CDR3 is CASSFQGIYTEAFF. CDR3 in DNA: TGTGCCAGCAGTTTCCAGGGCATTTACACTGAAGCTTTCTTT.

The chain combines TRBV9 with TRBJ2-7, with D maybe TRBD2 (6 bases). V gave up 4 bases and J gave up 1 base, with 15 bases separating them. The CDR3 runs 15 residues. Germline loops: CDR1 SGDLS, CDR2 YYNGEE. The CDR3 sequence: CASSPSLATSYEQYF. As DNA, the CDR3 is TGTGCCAGCAGCCCCTCACTAGCCACTTCCTACGAGCAGTACTTC.

This chain uses TRBV30 with TRBJ2-7; 12 bases map to TRBD2. V gave up 2 bases and J gave up 3 bases; unmatched junction bases: 5. The CDR3 is 15 amino acids. Germline-derived CDR1 and CDR2 are GTSNPN and SVGIG (reference sequence). The CDR3 nucleotides read TGTGCCTGGAGTATCGGACTAGCGGGATTCTACGAGCAGTACTTC. This codes for CAWSIGLAGFYEQYF.

Here the CDR3 reads CASSFVAGTGGNTGELFF. DNA for the CDR3: TGTGCCAGCAGTTTCGTCGCCGGGACAGGGGGGAACACCGGGGAGCTGTTTTTT. The chain recombines TRBV28 with TRBJ2-2; 11 positions match TRBD1. The ends lost 3 bases at V and 1 base at J; junction bases unmatched: 7. Germline CDR1 and CDR2: MDHEN and SYDVKM. This CDR3 region has 18 residues.

The chain links TRBV5-1 to TRBJ2-7; D possibly uses TRBD1 or TRBD2 (6 bases each). CDR1 is SGHRS and CDR2 is YFSETQ in the germline V gene. V dropped 5 bases and J dropped 0 bases, with 24 bases sitting between them. The CDR3 is 18 amino acids. DNA of the CDR3: TGCGCCAGCAGTCCCGGGACACCGGGACTTTTGAGCTCCTACGAGCAGTACTTC. It codes for CASSPGTPGLLSSYEQYF.

The V gene is TRBV9, the J gene TRBJ2-1; 12 bases align to TRBD2. The CDR3 runs to 17 residues. Germline lookup yields CDR1 SGDLS and CDR2 YYNGEE. V was clipped by 2 bases and J by 7 bases; unmatched bases: 10. The chain's CDR3 is CASSVTRTSGDQNEQFF. The DNA of the CDR3 is TGTGCCAGCAGCGTCACCCGGACTAGCGGGGATCAAAATGAGCAGTTCTTC.

The gene calls are TRBV29-1 and TRBJ1-5; D possibly corresponds to TRBD1 (5 bases). V dropped 6 bases and J dropped 6 bases, with 15 bases sitting between them. Germline V CDR1 and CDR2: SQVTM, ANQGSEA. This CDR3 is built from 13 residues. This CDR3 is CSVARAQGQPQHF. CDR3 nucleotide sequence: TGCAGCGTCGCCAGGGCTCAGGGTCAGCCCCAGCATTTT. The whole variable domain, filled in from reference TRBV29-1 and TRBJ1-5, reads SAVISQKPSRDICQRGTSLTIQCQVDSQVTMMFWYRQQPGQSLTLIATANQGSEATYESGFVIDKFPISRPNLTFSTLTVSNMSPEDSSIYLCSVARAQGQPQHFGDGTRLSIL.

The chain recombines TRBV28 with TRBJ1-2, with 7 nucleotides matching TRBD1. The germline V gene encodes CDR1 MDHEN and CDR2 SYDVKM. After removal of 9 bases from V and 4 bases from J, the junction contained 17 bases not matched to a gene. The CDR3 has 16 amino acids. The chain's CDR3 is CASVRRLRGGSYGYTF. CDR3 DNA sequence: TGTGCCAGTGTGCGCCGTTTGAGAGGGGGCAGCTATGGCTACACCTTC.

Here the CDR3 reads CASSFPTRASETQYF. For the CDR3, the DNA is TGTGCCAGCAGCTTTCCGACTAGGGCGAGTGAGACCCAGTACTTC. The gene calls are TRBV7-9 and TRBJ2-5; D is perhaps TRBD2 (6 bases). Germline V CDR1 and CDR2: SEHNR, FQNEAQ (reference sequence). Trimming cost V 3 bases and J 5 bases, with 16 bases left between them. The CDR3 totals 15 residues.